Given below is one T cell receptor (beta chain) in context. As yet, its antigen is unknown. These donors counted as nominally healthy when sampled, but unrecorded immune exposures were likely. Use of 60 Vbeta and 13 Jbeta primers characterized the PCR. TCRdb's copy holds only in-frame clones and misses some; the assay was immunoSEQ multiplex PCR. The sample lists under 200,000 clones; 80% were seen once. The entry originates in a study of cytomegalovirus exposure and HLA in healthy donors. Findings of the study overall: Cytomegalovirus-associated status was assigned to about 170 TCR beta chains. On later analysis, the bulk of CMV-associated TCR beta chains appeared to be HLA-restricted. TCR beta V- and J-gene trimming, according to a later analysis, was linked to a missense DCLRE1C variant.

With 0 bases clipped from V and 2 bases from J, the junction kept 4 bases outside the gene matches. In germline, CDR1 is SGHRS, CDR2 YFSETQ. The CDR3 sequence is 16 residues long. The sequenced material came from PBMCs. The V and J genes are TRBV5-1 and TRBJ2-3, with TRBD2 identical over 9 bases. The receptor comes from a man between 40 and 49 years old in good health and CMV-seronegative. Here the CDR3 reads CASSLGWTSDTDTQYF. CDR3 coding DNA: TGCGCCAGCAGCTTGGGATGGACTAGCGACACAGATACGCAGTATTTT.